The 20 T cell receptor beta chains listed next were all sequenced from one sample in a study of cytomegalovirus exposure and HLA in healthy donors. The PCR employed 60 Vbeta primers together with 13 Jbeta primers. Using immunoSEQ multiplex PCR, the repertoire was profiled, and TCRdb retains in-frame clones only, with some absent. The sample has 100,000 to 150,000 clones, 83% seen once. The sequencing input was PBMCs. The receptors come from a girl aged 2 to 10 in good health and CMV-seronegative.

This clone has more than one count but fewer than ten. The chain combines TRBV6-1 with TRBJ2-3, with D perhaps matching TRBD1 (6 bases). The ends were cut back, 2 bases at V and 4 bases at J, with 13 bases in the middle. Germline CDR1 MNHNS, CDR2 SASEGT. The CDR3 runs 15 residues. The CDR3 region is CASSESRGGADTQYF. CDR3 nucleotides: TGTGCCAGCAGTGAAAGCAGGGGCGGTGCAGATACGCAGTATTTT.

The chain uses TRBV10-2 and TRBJ2-2; 10 positions agree with TRBD2. Germline trimming cut 7 bases from V and 5 bases from J; bases unmatched to any gene: 7. The CDR3 length is 15 residues. CDR1 and CDR2 (germline): WSHSY, SAAADI. CDR3 sequence: CASNRAGGETGELFF. CDR3 coding DNA: TGCGCCAGCAATAGAGCGGGGGGGGAGACCGGGGAGCTGTTTTTT.

The chain joins TRBV4-1 to TRBJ1-6; D gene uncertain. This CDR3 contains 17 residues. V gave up 4 bases and J gave up 7 bases, with 20 bases separating them. Germline CDR1 and CDR2: MGHRA and YSYEKL. In DNA form, the CDR3 reads TGCGCCAGCAGCCCCCGGGTGTACGGGGTTGGGAATTCACCCCTCCACTTT. As protein: CASSPRVYGVGNSPLHF.

Only one count was recorded for this clone. The chain combines TRBV7-2 with TRBJ2-5; 11 bases align to TRBD2. Germline CDR1 reads SGHTA; CDR2 reads FQGNSA. The V segment lost 5 bases and the J segment 5 bases; nucleotides outside the gene matches: 10. The CDR3 contains 16 residues. The CDR3 here is CASSPHAPSGGETQYF. CDR3 DNA: TGTGCCAGCAGCCCCCATGCGCCTAGCGGGGGGGAGACCCAGTACTTC.

The chain is built from TRBV7-3 and TRBJ2-3; D might be TRBD2 (6 bases). The V and J ends lost 2 bases and 2 bases respectively, with 11 bases between them. CDR3 length: 15 residues. The V gene's germline CDR1 is SGHTA and CDR2 FQGTGA. For the CDR3, the DNA is TGTGCCAGCAGCTTATTGGGCGGGGACACAGATACGCAGTATTTT. Protein product: CASSLLGGDTDTQYF.

The chain is built from TRBV6-1 and TRBJ1-6; 11 bases align to TRBD1. Trimming cost V 4 bases and J 9 bases; bases outside gene matches: 5. The V gene's germline CDR1 is MNHNS and CDR2 SASEGT. The CDR3 extends over 15 amino acids. The CDR3: CASSVSGTGGSPLHF. As DNA, the CDR3 is TGTGCCAGCAGTGTTTCCGGGACAGGGGGTTCACCCCTCCACTTT.

The CDR3 DNA is TGTGCCAGCAGCTACAGACAGGGGGGGGAGCAGTACTTC. Protein sequence: CASSYRQGGEQYF. This chain uses TRBV7-2 with TRBJ2-7; the match to TRBD1 covers 9 bases. The CDR3 runs 13 residues. V dropped 4 bases and J dropped 7; count of bases not matched to a gene: 5. Germline loops: CDR1 SGHTA, CDR2 FQGNSA. Drawing the rest from reference TRBV7-2 and TRBJ2-7, the complete variable domain is GAGVSQSPSNKVTEKGKDVELRCDPISGHTALYWYRQSLGQGLEFLIYFQGNSAPDKSGLPSDRFSAERTGGSVSTLTIQRTQQEDSAVYLCASSYRQGGEQYFGPGTRLTVT.

This clone occurred a few times. V gene TRBV18 combines with J gene TRBJ2-7; 8 nucleotides match TRBD1. Germline V CDR1 and CDR2: KGHSH, LQKENI. The CDR3 length is 16 residues. Trimming took 6 bases from V and 6 from J; bases not matched to a gene: 16. The DNA of the CDR3 is TGTGCCAGCTCCCCGACCGGACAGGGAGGTTTGGGCGAGCAGTACTTC. It specifies CASSPTGQGGLGEQYF.

This clone appeared a few times. The V call is TRBV4-2, the J call TRBJ1-4; 7 bases agree with TRBD1. Germline loops: CDR1 LGHNA, CDR2 YNFKEQ. This CDR3 is built from 15 residues. Trimming cost V 1 base and J 6 bases; bases outside gene matches: 5. The chain's CDR3 is CASSQANRGDEKLFF. CDR3 sequence (DNA): TGTGCCAGCAGCCAAGCCAACAGGGGCGATGAAAAACTGTTTTTT.

This clone was detected only once. The sample contains more than one DNA sequence encoding this CDR3. This sequence joins TRBV6-1 and TRBJ1-2; 10 nucleotides align to TRBD1. CDR1 and CDR2 from the germline V gene are MNHNS and SASEGT. CDR3 size: 17 residues. J gave up 8 bases and V 1 base, and 13 bases lay outside the gene matches. This CDR3 is CASSEETGGAGRYGYTF. CDR3 coding DNA: TGTGCCAGCAGTGAAGAGACAGGGGGCGCGGGACGTTACGGCTACACCTTC.

V usage is TRBV2 and J usage is TRBJ2-7, with 7 bases identical to TRBD2. V lost 7 bases, J lost 7 bases, and 10 bases stayed unmatched. This CDR3 has 13 residues. Germline V gene lookup returns CDR1 SNHLY and CDR2 FYNNEI. Here the CDR3 reads CASTSGGLGEQYF. In DNA, the CDR3 is TGTGCCAGCACTAGCGGTGGCTTAGGAGAGCAGTACTTC.

This chain joins TRBV4-3 and TRBJ1-1, with 7 bases that match TRBD1. The germline V gene encodes CDR1 LGHNA and CDR2 YSLEER. The CDR3 has 15 amino acids. With V trimmed by 0 bases and J by 4 bases, 5 bases remained unmatched. The CDR3 DNA reads as TGCGCCAGCAGCCAAGAGGCCAGGGGGAGCACTGAAGCTTTCTTT. It codes for CASSQEARGSTEAFF.

This chain connects TRBV4-2 to TRBJ2-5; 8 bases are shared with TRBD2. Germline CDR1 reads LGHNA; CDR2 reads YNFKEQ. The J segment lost 5 bases and the V segment lost 5 bases, leaving 7 bases of the junction unmatched. The CDR3 sequence is 14 residues long. The CDR3 region has the DNA TGTGCCAGCAGCGACGGCCGGGGGGGTGAGACCCAGTACTTC. Residues: CASSDGRGGETQYF.

The chain has TRBV6-4 and TRBJ2-1; TRBD2 agrees at 9 bases. The CDR3 contains 15 residues. V was clipped by 2 bases and J by 11 bases; unmatched bases: 10. CDR1 is MRHNA and CDR2 is SNTAGT in the germline V gene. The CDR3 sequence is CASSDRLAGYTQQFF. CDR3 bases: TGTGCCAGCAGTGACCGGCTAGCGGGGTACACGCAGCAGTTCTTC.

V is TRBV9 and J is TRBJ1-3, with 9 positions matching TRBD1. Germline trimming cut 0 bases from V and 7 bases from J; bases unmatched to any gene: 8. The CDR3 length is 16 residues. CDR1 is SGDLS, CDR2 YYNGEE, per germline. The CDR3 nucleotides are TGTGCCAGCAGCGTAGCAGGAACAGGGGGCGCGAACACCATATATTTT. Amino acids: CASSVAGTGGANTIYF.

Notes on this clone: At one end, the junction sequence differs from germline, possibly due to a read error. This chain joins TRBV15 and TRBJ1-1; D is perhaps TRBD1 (6 bases). The germline V gene has CDR1 LNHNV and CDR2 YYDKDF (reference sequence). The CDR3 runs to 13 residues. The CDR3 nucleotides are TGTGCCACCAGCAGAGAGCCCGACAGGTACCTCCTCTTT. Encoded protein: CATSREPDRYLLF.

The rearrangement links TRBV29-1 to TRBJ2-7; 9 bases are shared with TRBD1. This CDR3 spans 15 amino acids. CDR1 SQVTM and CDR2 ANQGSEA come from the germline V gene. V was pared by 5 bases and J by 4 bases, with 12 bases of the junction left unmatched. CDR3 nucleotide sequence: TGCAGCGTTCCTGAATGGGGACAGGGAAAGTACGAGCAGTACTTC. This encodes CSVPEWGQGKYEQYF.

The V gene is TRBV5-4, the J gene TRBJ2-3; 9 nucleotides match TRBD2. V was pared by 2 bases and J by 2 bases, with 6 bases of the junction left unmatched. This CDR3 has 16 residues. Per germline, CDR1 SGHNT and CDR2 YYREEE (reference sequence). CDR3 nucleotide sequence: TGTGCCAGCAGCTTACAGCGGGGGGCCATCACAGATACGCAGTATTTT. Translation gives CASSLQRGAITDTQYF.

The rearrangement joins TRBV6-5 to TRBJ2-7, with D possibly matching TRBD1 (6 bases). Trimming removed 4 bases from V and 4 bases from J, with 8 bases in between. Germline CDR1 is MNHEY and CDR2 is SVGAGI. The CDR3 sequence is 12 residues long. The chain's CDR3 is CASSLDRYEQYF. DNA of the CDR3: TGTGCCAGCAGTTTGGACAGATACGAGCAGTACTTC.

The CDR3 bases are TGTGCCTGGACCTCGCTAGCGGGGGGCGTCCGGCTGAGGAATGAGCAGTTCTTC. This encodes CAWTSLAGGVRLRNEQFF. The chain links TRBV30 to TRBJ2-1, with 11 bases that match TRBD2. Germline V gives CDR1 GTSNPN, CDR2 SVGIG (reference sequence). The CDR3 is 18 residues long. The ends lost 4 bases at V and 7 bases at J; junction bases unmatched: 18. Based on the CDR3 plus reference TRBV30 and TRBJ2-1, the full variable domain is SQTIHQWPATLVQPVGSPLSLECTVEGTSNPNLYWYRQAAGRGLQLLFYSVGIGQISSEVPQNLSASRPQDRQFILSSKKLLLSDSGFYLCAWTSLAGGVRLRNEQFFGPGTRLTVL.